This T cell receptor (beta chain) was identified in a study of glioma-infiltrating T cells after dendritic cell vaccination. Sample time point: after dendritic cell vaccination, including at tumor progression/relapse. Blood PBMC samples: pre-vaccination, two weeks post third vaccination, and at tumor progression. About this clone: Its antigen is not known.

Overall study results and limits: Only a small number of patients had complete blood and tumor samples.

Produced via immunoSEQ multiplex PCR; TCRdb's table is partial and in-frame only. The sample records about 90,000 clones, less than 90% being singletons. V shed 0 bases, J shed 5 bases, and the junction held 12 bases outside the gene matches. From germline, CDR1 is SGHRS and CDR2 YFSETQ. The CDR3 is 17 residues long. This chain connects TRBV5-1 to TRBJ1-1; TRBD1 agrees at 8 bases. Sequencing was performed on blood, taken after dendritic cell vaccination. The sequence was collected from a human donor with glioblastoma. In DNA, the CDR3 is TGCGCCAGCAGCTTGGATGGGCAGGGGGCTATGCGAACTGAAGCTTTCTTT. This gives the protein CASSLDGQGAMRTEAFF.